Listed below are T cell receptor beta chains from one sample, sequenced in a study of blood T cell repertoires in COVID-19. TCRdb keeps only in-frame clones here, not all; method: immunoSEQ multiplex PCR. The sample contains about 160,000 clones, 80% of which appear only once. Input material: PBMCs or T cells enriched from blood (not recorded which). These receptors came from a man aged 40-49 years who had recovered from COVID-19. The CDR3 runs from the conserved cysteine through the conserved F or W. D genes are given only for firm matches. Rows give clone size only sometimes, using once, few, many, or a class for an expanded clone.

abundance,v_gene,d_gene,j_gene,CDR3aa,CDR3nt
few,TRBV7-9,TRBD1,TRBJ1-2,CASSSDRDYGYTF,TGTGCCAGCAGCTCCGACAGGGACTATGGCTACACCTTC
-,TRBV10-3,TRBD1,TRBJ1-2,CAISRPGQGANYGYTF,TGTGCCATCAGCCGCCCGGGACAGGGGGCAAACTATGGCTACACCTTC
-,TRBV11-1,-,TRBJ1-1,CASSPGWRRVTEAFF,TGTGCCAGCAGCCCCGGTTGGAGGCGGGTAACTGAAGCTTTCTTT
-,TRBV2,-,TRBJ2-1,CASRGRGVLFF,TGTGCCAGCAGGGGCAGGGGGGTCCTGTTCTTC
-,TRBV6-5,-,TRBJ1-5,CASSYDAGPNQPQHF,TGTGCCAGCAGTTACGACGCAGGGCCCAATCAGCCCCAGCATTTT
-,TRBV7-9,-,TRBJ1-1,CASSSDSTEAFF,TGTGCCAGCAGCTCGGACAGCACTGAAGCTTTCTTT
-,TRBV19,-,TRBJ2-7,CASSIVGGDYEQYF,TGTGCCAGTAGTATAGTGGGAGGCGACTACGAGCAGTACTTC
-,TRBV27,-,TRBJ2-3,CASSPNTDTQYF,TGTGCCAGCAGCCCTAACACAGATACGCAGTATTTT
-,TRBV5-1,-,TRBJ2-5,CASSLGGSAQETQYF,TGCGCCAGCAGCTTGGGAGGGTCCGCCCAAGAGACCCAGTACTTC
once,TRBV9,-,TRBJ2-3,CASSKRGVNTDTQYF,TGTGCCAGCAGCAAGAGAGGCGTGAACACAGATACGCAGTATTTT
-,TRBV27,-,TRBJ1-2,CASSGIGPGKGYTF,TGTGCCAGCAGTGGTATAGGGCCCGGGAAGGGCTACACCTTC
once,TRBV7-2,TRBD1,TRBJ2-7,CASSAQQGATYEQYF,TGTGCCAGCAGCGCGCAACAGGGGGCAACCTACGAGCAGTACTTC